The 18 T cell receptor beta chains listed next were all sequenced from one sample in a study of cytomegalovirus exposure and HLA in healthy donors. PCR involved 60 Vbeta and 13 Jbeta primers. Method: immunoSEQ multiplex PCR; TCRdb's copy keeps in-frame clones and lacks some. The table lists 120,000 or so clones, 75% to 85% of them singletons. The sequenced material came from PBMCs. The receptors were sampled from a female donor in good health and CMV-seropositive.

The V gene is TRBV5-6, the J gene TRBJ1-5; D is possibly TRBD1 (5 bases). The V gene lost 0 bases and the J gene lost 0 bases, with 7 bases spanning the gap. The germline V gene has CDR1 SGHDT and CDR2 YYEEEE. This CDR3 contains 15 residues. The CDR3 DNA is TGTGCCAGCAGCTTGGGGGACTATAGCAATCAGCCCCAGCATTTT. It is translated as CASSLGDYSNQPQHF.

The V and J genes are TRBV11-1 and TRBJ1-5; D is undetermined. V was clipped by 2 bases and J by 5 bases, with 7 bases between them. This CDR3 comprises 13 residues. Germline V gene data show CDR1 as SGHAT and CDR2 as FQDESV (reference sequence). The CDR3 nucleotides are TGTGCCAGCAGCTTACACAGAGATCAGCCCCAGCATTTT. Translating it yields CASSLHRDQPQHF.

This chain uses TRBV6-5 with TRBJ1-1; 8 nucleotides line up with TRBD1. V lost 2 bases to trimming and J lost 5 bases; unmatched junction nucleotides: 4. CDR3 length: 14 residues. The V gene's germline CDR1 is MNHEY and CDR2 SVGAGI. The CDR3 nucleotides read TGTGCCAGCAGTTACCAAAGGACAGGGACTGAAGCTTTCTTT. Translation gives CASSYQRTGTEAFF.

The DNA of the CDR3 is TGTGCCAGTAGTACGCCTAGACAGGGGGCTTACCATGGCTACACCTTC. Protein product: CASSTPRQGAYHGYTF. The V call is TRBV19, the J call TRBJ1-2, with 10 bases that match TRBD1. Germline CDR1 LNHDA, CDR2 SQIVND (reference sequence). The V segment lost 4 bases and the J segment 6 bases; nucleotides outside the gene matches: 11. The CDR3 is made up of 16 amino acids.

The chain uses TRBV2 and TRBJ1-4, with TRBD1 matching 9 bases. The CDR3 covers 18 residues. The germline V gene has CDR1 SNHLY and CDR2 FYNNEI. V lost 3 bases, J lost 8 bases, and 16 bases stayed unmatched. This CDR3 reads CASSDRGGLDRGGEKLFF. Written as DNA, the CDR3 is TGTGCCAGCAGTGATAGGGGTGGCTTGGACAGGGGAGGCGAAAAACTGTTTTTT.

The V gene is TRBV10-3, the J gene TRBJ2-2; possibly TRBD2 for D (5 bases). V was trimmed by 0 bases and J by 5 bases, leaving 16 bases between them. In germline, CDR1 is ENHRY, CDR2 SYGVKD. CDR3 length: 17 amino acids. The CDR3 coding sequence is TGTGCCATCAGTGAGTCGAGCGCCCTAAGAGGGACCGGGGAGCTGTTTTTT. It translates to CAISESSALRGTGELFF.

This clone was counted only a few times. V gene TRBV6-1 combines with J gene TRBJ1-1, with D unresolved. The germline V gene encodes CDR1 MNHNS and CDR2 SASEGT. The CDR3 runs 11 residues. V lost 8 bases, J lost 1 base, and 5 bases lay in between. The CDR3 loop reads CASEGNTEAFF. CDR3 DNA: TGTGCCAGCGAGGGGAACACTGAAGCTTTCTTT.

The rearrangement links TRBV29-1 to TRBJ1-4; D may be TRBD1 (5 bases). From germline, CDR1 is SQVTM and CDR2 ANQGSEA. The CDR3 has 13 residues. The V gene lost 4 bases and the J gene lost 8 bases, with 14 bases spanning the gap. As DNA, the CDR3 is TGCAGCGTTGTGTCTTTTCAGGGCGAAAAACTGTTTTTT. Protein: CSVVSFQGEKLFF.

This rearrangement joins TRBV19 to TRBJ2-2, with 8 bases that match TRBD1. After removal of 7 bases from V and 0 bases from J, the junction contained 7 bases not matched to a gene. The V gene's germline CDR1 is LNHDA and CDR2 SQIVND (reference sequence). This CDR3 is built from 16 residues. CDR3: CASTNWGQANTGELFF. The CDR3 coding sequence is TGTGCCAGTACCAATTGGGGACAGGCGAACACCGGGGAGCTGTTTTTT. The whole variable domain, remainder taken from reference TRBV19 and TRBJ2-2, is DGGITQSPKYLFRKEGQNVTLSCEQNLNHDAMYWYRQDPGQGLRLIYYSQIVNDFQKGDIAEGYSVSREKKESFPLTVTSAQKNPTAFYLCASTNWGQANTGELFFGEGSRLTVL.

The sample holds one count of this clone. The V and J genes are TRBV30 and TRBJ2-7; D gene unclear. The CDR3 sequence is 13 residues long. Germline CDR1 GTSNPN, CDR2 SVGIG (reference sequence). The V end was cut by 3 bases, the J end by 4 bases, with 13 bases between. CDR3 DNA: TGTGCCTGGAGCCGGCAGGTTGGGTACGAGCAGTACTTC. Its protein is CAWSRQVGYEQYF.

The chain has TRBV27 and TRBJ2-7; weak D call: TRBD2 (5 bases). The CDR3 length is 14 residues. In germline, CDR1 is MNHEY, CDR2 SMNVEV (reference sequence). V was cut by 5 bases and J by 4 bases, with 15 bases left in between. CDR3 in amino acids: CASSPRVWSYEQYF. CDR3 coding DNA: TGTGCCAGCAGTCCGCGGGTGTGGTCGTACGAGCAGTACTTC.

This chain uses TRBV2 with TRBJ1-2, with 11 bases that match TRBD1. The CDR3 is 14 residues long. V was pared by 4 bases and J by 8 bases, with 6 bases of the junction left unmatched. The germline gives CDR1 SNHLY, CDR2 FYNNEI. This chain's CDR3 is CASSGTGGYSGYTF. CDR3 nucleotide sequence: TGTGCCAGCAGTGGGACAGGGGGCTATAGCGGCTACACCTTC.

The V gene is TRBV5-1, the J gene TRBJ1-3; a possible D gene is TRBD1 (6 bases). Germline CDR1 SGHRS, CDR2 YFSETQ. CDR3 length: 14 residues. Deletions cut 5 bases from V and 1 base from J, with 10 bases between. The CDR3 DNA follows: TGCGCCAGCAGTCCAGGGGTGTCTGGAAACACCATATATTTT. This gives the protein CASSPGVSGNTIYF.

V gene TRBV9 combines with J gene TRBJ2-2; TRBD2 agrees at 7 bases. The CDR3 sequence is 16 residues long. V trimming: 0 bases; J trimming: 1 base; junction bases outside the gene matches: 3. The germline CDR1 and CDR2 sequences are SGDLS and YYNGEE. CDR3 residues: CASSVATGGNTGELFF. The CDR3 DNA reads TGTGCCAGCAGCGTAGCTACGGGAGGGAACACCGGGGAGCTGTTTTTT.

J is TRBJ1-2 and V is TRBV2; D unresolved. Germline lookup yields CDR1 SNHLY and CDR2 FYNNEI. The CDR3 spans 14 residues. Trimming stripped 4 bases from V and 2 bases from J, with 11 bases between. The CDR3 nucleotides are TGTGCCAGCAGTGTCGGGAATCTCAACTATGGCTACACCTTC. Translation gives CASSVGNLNYGYTF.

Concerning this clone: Other DNA sequences in this specimen translate into the identical CDR3. The rearrangement uses TRBV15 and TRBJ1-6; 9 nucleotides match TRBD1. The CDR3 is 14 amino acids. V gave up 3 bases and J gave up 10 bases; unmatched junction bases: 4. The germline gives CDR1 LNHNV, CDR2 YYDKDF (reference sequence). The CDR3 nucleotides are TGTGCCACCAGCAGGGGACAGGGCCGCTCACCCCTCCACTTT. It yields the protein CATSRGQGRSPLHF. Looking up the rest from reference TRBV15 and TRBJ1-6 gives the full variable domain: DAMVIQNPRYQVTQFGKPVTLSCSQTLNHNVMYWYQQKSSQAPKLLFHYYDKDFNNEADTPDNFQSRRPNTSFCFLDIRSPGLGDTAMYLCATSRGQGRSPLHFGNGTRLTVT.

This clone came up a few times. The rearrangement links TRBV5-6 to TRBJ2-3, with D hard to call. This CDR3 has 16 amino acids. The germline V gene has CDR1 SGHDT and CDR2 YYEEEE. Trimming removed 4 bases from V and 5 bases from J, with 20 bases in between. CDR3 sequence (DNA): TGTGCCAGCAGCCACCGGGTAGTCAAGGCCCGAGATACGCAGTATTTT. Its protein is CASSHRVVKARDTQYF.

The rearrangement joins TRBV2 to TRBJ2-5, with 8 bases fitting TRBD1. Germline CDR1 is SNHLY and CDR2 is FYNNEI. This CDR3 has 14 amino acids. With V trimmed by 8 bases and J by 5 bases, 10 bases remained unmatched. The CDR3 nucleotides are TGTGCCAGCGGGCAGACAGGGGTACGGGAGACCCAGTACTTC. It is translated as CASGQTGVRETQYF.